The present TCR beta chain was sequenced within a study of OX40 agonist ivuxolimab in advanced cancers. Study-level background: The dose-escalation cohort was approximately 81% male, with a mean age of around 54 years, ranging about 20 to 85. Study outcomes and limitations: Clonal expansion was seen in CD4+ and CD8+ blood T cells by week 6 at 0.1 to 3.0 mg/kg. Researchers did not establish what antigens the expanded peripheral T cells target.

Method: immunoSEQ multiplex PCR; TCRdb's copy keeps in-frame clones and lacks some. The data hold about 58,000 clones, with about four fifths observed a single time. V shed 1 base and J shed 2 bases, with 5 bases lying between them. Per germline, CDR1 SEHNR and CDR2 FQNEAQ (reference sequence). The CDR3 consists of 13 residues. Points on this clone: What it binds is unknown.

No patient had autoimmune disease or received systemic immunosuppression. The sequence came from an adult with an advanced solid tumor such as melanoma, head and neck, liver or kidney cancer. The sample in question was CD4+ or CD8+ T cells sorted from blood, obtained in a trial of the OX40 agonist ivuxolimab. The gene calls are TRBV7-9 and TRBJ1-1; D is ambiguous. DNA of the CDR3: TGTGCCAGCAGCTTAGGGAGTAACACTGAAGCTTTCTTT. Protein sequence: CASSLGSNTEAFF.